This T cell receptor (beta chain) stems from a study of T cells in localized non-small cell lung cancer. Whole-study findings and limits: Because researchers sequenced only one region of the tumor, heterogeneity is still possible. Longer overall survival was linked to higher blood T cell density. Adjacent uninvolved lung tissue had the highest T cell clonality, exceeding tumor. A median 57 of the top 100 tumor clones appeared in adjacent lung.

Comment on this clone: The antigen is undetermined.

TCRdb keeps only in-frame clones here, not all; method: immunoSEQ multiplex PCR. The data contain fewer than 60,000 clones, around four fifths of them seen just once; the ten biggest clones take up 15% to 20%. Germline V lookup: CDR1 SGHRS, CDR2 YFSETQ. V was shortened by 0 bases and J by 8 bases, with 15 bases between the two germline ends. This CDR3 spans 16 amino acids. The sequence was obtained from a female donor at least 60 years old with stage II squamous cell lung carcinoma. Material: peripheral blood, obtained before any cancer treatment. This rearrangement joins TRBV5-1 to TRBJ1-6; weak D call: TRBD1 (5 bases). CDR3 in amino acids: CASSLEGAEIYSPLHF. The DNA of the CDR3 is TGCGCCAGCAGCTTGGAAGGGGCGGAAATATATTCACCCCTCCACTTT.